These 32 T cell receptor beta chains share one sample of origin, sequenced in a study of CD8 T cells in ankylosing spondylitis. TCRdb re-analysed the 5' RACE reads in MiXCR, keeping a single row per CDR3 protein. The sample holds some 87,000 distinct CDR3 sequences; around 30% are singletons and the top ten take nearly 60%. Sequencing input: blood, either unsorted or a sorted T cell fraction (not recorded which). These receptor sequences come from a male donor with ankylosing spondylitis or in good health (not recorded which).

This clonotype was observed many times. The chain recombines TRBV15 with TRBJ1-4, with no clear D. Deletions cut 4 bases from V and 6 bases from J, with 18 bases between. The CDR3 is made up of 16 amino acids. Germline V gene sequence: CDR1 LNHNV, CDR2 YYDKDF (reference sequence). In nucleotides, the CDR3 is TGTGCCACCAGCACCCCCTCTGGGGAGGGCGATGAAAAACTGTTTTTT. Translating gives CATSTPSGEGDEKLFF.

J is TRBJ1-1 and V is TRBV12-3 or TRBV12-4; D uncertain. V dropped 6 bases and J dropped 3 bases, with 14 bases sitting between them. The CDR3 runs to 14 residues. Written as DNA, the CDR3 is TGTGCCAGCAGATTTAGTGGCAGCTACACTGAAGCTTTCTTT. This translates into CASRFSGSYTEAFF.

The chain has TRBV5-6 and TRBJ2-2; no firm D call. The germline V gene has CDR1 SGHDT and CDR2 YYEEEE. V was trimmed by 0 bases and J by 0 bases, leaving 9 bases between them. This CDR3 spans 16 amino acids. The CDR3: CASSLGPNANTGELFF. As DNA, the CDR3 is TGTGCCAGCAGCTTGGGCCCAAACGCGAACACCGGGGAGCTGTTTTTT.

This chain links TRBV5-5 with TRBJ2-2; 12 nucleotides match TRBD1. Germline CDR1 reads SGHKS; CDR2 reads YYEKEE (reference sequence). Trimming at V came to 4 bases and at J to 9 bases, leaving 4 bases not matched to a gene. The CDR3 runs 14 residues. CDR3 region: CASSTGTGGRELFF. In nucleotides, the CDR3 is TGTGCCAGCAGCACTGGGACAGGGGGCCGGGAGCTGTTTTTT.

CDR3 protein: CASSYSGQLAKNIQYF. The CDR3 region has the DNA TGTGCCAGCAGCTATAGTGGACAGTTAGCCAAAAACATTCAGTACTTC. The rearrangement joins TRBV7-2 to TRBJ2-4, with a weak D call TRBD1 (6 bases). Trimming removed 4 bases from V and 0 bases from J, with 13 bases in between. CDR1 and CDR2 (germline): SGHTA, FQGNSA. The CDR3 runs 16 residues. The full variable domain, in which reference TRBV7-2 and TRBJ2-4 provide the parts outside the CDR3, is GAGVSQSPSNKVTEKGKDVELRCDPISGHTALYWYRQSLGQGLEFLIYFQGNSAPDKSGLPSDRFSAERTGGSVSTLTIQRTQQEDSAVYLCASSYSGQLAKNIQYFGAGTRLSVL.

The J gene is TRBJ2-2, the V gene TRBV11-3, with D unclear. This CDR3 comprises 15 residues. Germline CDR1 and CDR2: SGHNT and YENEEA. Trimming cost V 8 bases and J 4 bases, with 17 bases left between them. CDR3: CASASLGVVTGELFF. The CDR3 nucleotides are TGTGCCAGCGCTTCACTTGGAGTAGTCACCGGGGAGCTGTTTTTT.

CDR3 in amino acids: CASSLQGDTEAFF. DNA for the CDR3: TGTGCCAGCAGTCTCCAGGGGGACACTGAAGCTTTCTTT. This rearrangement joins TRBV12-3 or TRBV12-4 to TRBJ1-1, with 7 bases identical to TRBD1. The CDR3 spans 13 residues. The V segment lost 5 bases and the J segment 3 bases; nucleotides outside the gene matches: 3.

Many counts were recorded for this clonotype. V gene TRBV4-1 combines with J gene TRBJ1-4, with D perhaps matching TRBD1 (5 bases). Trimming cost V 0 bases and J 8 bases, with 13 bases left between them. The CDR3 length is 15 residues. The germline V gene has CDR1 MGHRA and CDR2 YSYEKL. CDR3 in DNA: TGCGCCAGCAGCCAAGAGGGCAGGGTATGGGAAAAACTGTTTTTT. Translated: CASSQEGRVWEKLFF.

This clonotype occurred many times. The V call is TRBV20-1, the J call TRBJ2-3, with D tentatively TRBD2 (5 bases). Per germline, CDR1 DFQATT and CDR2 SNEGSKA (reference sequence). V was pared by 5 bases and J by 2 bases, with 14 bases between. CDR3 size: 14 residues. This CDR3 reads CSALRLDYTDTQYF. CDR3 DNA: TGCAGTGCTCTCAGATTAGACTACACAGATACGCAGTATTTT.

J is TRBJ2-2 and V is TRBV19; 9 nucleotides agree with TRBD2. Germline V gene lookup returns CDR1 LNHDA and CDR2 SQIVND (reference sequence). The V segment lost 6 bases and the J segment 2 bases; nucleotides outside the gene matches: 10. CDR3 size: 17 residues. DNA of the CDR3: TGTGCCAGTAGGCCTAAAAGCGGGGGGCCTAACACCGGGGAGCTGTTTTTT. The encoded protein is CASRPKSGGPNTGELFF.

This chain links TRBV6-1 with TRBJ2-1, with 8 nucleotides matching TRBD1. With V trimmed by 6 bases and J by 1 base, 11 bases remained unmatched. This CDR3 has 17 residues. Germline V gene sequence: CDR1 MNHNS, CDR2 SASEGT. The DNA of the CDR3 is TGTGCCAGCAGCCCCCTCGACAGGGGTAGATCCTACAATGAGCAGTTCTTC. It translates to CASSPLDRGRSYNEQFF.

V is TRBV24-1 and J is TRBJ2-2, with D possibly being TRBD2 (6 bases). The CDR3 is made up of 14 amino acids. Germline CDR1 KGHDR, CDR2 SFDVKD. V dropped 6 bases and J dropped 4 bases, with 11 bases sitting between them. CDR3 sequence reads: CATSFGSGTGELFF. The CDR3 region has the DNA TGTGCCACCAGTTTCGGGAGCGGCACCGGGGAGCTGTTTTTT.

The chain employs TRBV5-6 and TRBJ1-4; D not resolved. The CDR3 spans 15 residues. The germline V and J ends were trimmed by 6 bases and 4 bases, with 16 bases remaining between them. Germline V gene sequence: CDR1 SGHDT, CDR2 YYEEEE. This CDR3 is CASTLKAALNEKLFF. Written as DNA, the CDR3 is TGTGCCAGCACCCTTAAGGCAGCACTTAATGAAAAACTGTTTTTT.

J is TRBJ2-2 and V is TRBV5-1; no firm D call. Between the trimmed V and J ends, which lost 0 bases and 2 bases, there was a span of 11 bases. Germline V lookup: CDR1 SGHRS, CDR2 YFSETQ. The CDR3 contains 16 residues. This CDR3 reads CASSLARAANTGELFF. In nucleotides, the CDR3 is TGCGCCAGCAGCTTGGCTAGGGCCGCAAACACCGGGGAGCTGTTTTTT. Full variable domain (missing parts from reference TRBV5-1 and TRBJ2-2): KAGVTQTPRYLIKTRGQQVTLSCSPISGHRSVSWYQQTPGQGLQFLFEYFSETQRNKGNFPGRFSGRQFSNSRSEMNVSTLELGDSALYLCASSLARAANTGELFFGEGSRLTVL.

The table lists this clonotype with a few counts. The rearrangement links TRBV20-1 to TRBJ1-1; 9 nucleotides agree with TRBD1. The CDR3 runs 14 residues. Germline trimming cut 6 bases from V and 4 bases from J; bases unmatched to any gene: 9. Germline CDR1 reads DFQATT; CDR2 reads SNEGSKA (reference sequence). The CDR3 DNA reads as TGCAGTGCAAACAGGGGGCGCGGGGTCACTGAAGCTTTCTTT. Amino acids: CSANRGRGVTEAFF.

The chain recombines TRBV12-3 or TRBV12-4 with TRBJ1-1, with a possible D match to TRBD1 (5 bases). Trimming stripped 6 bases from V and 2 bases from J, with 10 bases between. This CDR3 has 13 amino acids. The CDR3 sequence is CASRTRVNTEAFF. DNA of the CDR3: TGTGCCAGCAGAACCAGGGTTAACACTGAAGCTTTCTTT.

This chain uses TRBV12-3 or TRBV12-4 with TRBJ1-5, with D possibly matching TRBD1 (5 bases). CDR3 length equals 14 residues. Trimming took 5 bases from V and 6 from J, leaving 14 bases between them. The CDR3 bases are TGTGCCAGCAGTCCTGAGGGGTCAACTCAGCCCCAGCATTTT. Translating it yields CASSPEGSTQPQHF.

This clonotype has a handful of counts. V and J are TRBV15 and TRBJ2-1; D is uncertain. This CDR3 region has 13 residues. Germline V lookup: CDR1 LNHNV, CDR2 YYDKDF (reference sequence). The V gene lost 6 bases and the J gene lost 7 bases, with 13 bases spanning the gap. CDR3 loop: CATRRALNNEQFF. Written as DNA, the CDR3 is TGTGCCACCAGAAGGGCTCTAAATAATGAGCAGTTCTTC. The full variable domain, with the rest looked up from reference TRBV15 and TRBJ2-1, is DAMVIQNPRYQVTQFGKPVTLSCSQTLNHNVMYWYQQKSSQAPKLLFHYYDKDFNNEADTPDNFQSRRPNTSFCFLDIRSPGLGDTAMYLCATRRALNNEQFFGPGTRLTVL.

This clonotype appeared a few times. This CDR3 is CASSPLAGAMGHEQYF. CDR3 bases: TGTGCCAGCAGTCCCCTAGCGGGAGCAATGGGTCACGAGCAGTACTTC. The V gene is TRBV27, the J gene TRBJ2-7; TRBD2 aligns across 10 bases. The CDR3 consists of 16 residues. The germline V gene encodes CDR1 MNHEY and CDR2 SMNVEV (reference sequence). J lost 5 bases, V lost 5 bases, and 12 bases had no gene match.

In this sample, this clonotype turned up once. The V and J genes are TRBV7-2 and TRBJ1-1; D is ambiguous. Trimming removed 2 bases at V and 5 bases at J, with 15 bases between. CDR1 SGHTA and CDR2 FQGNSA come from the germline V gene. CDR3 length: 15 residues. The CDR3 here is CASSLNPGVRTEAFF. In DNA form, the CDR3 reads TGTGCCAGCAGCTTAAATCCTGGAGTGAGGACTGAAGCTTTCTTT.

Only a few counts were recorded for this clonotype. V usage is TRBV7-2 and J usage is TRBJ2-3; D is possibly TRBD2 (5 bases). The CDR3 contains 14 residues. From germline, CDR1 is SGHTA and CDR2 FQGNSA. The V gene lost 3 bases and the J gene lost 5 bases, with 12 bases spanning the gap. The CDR3: CASSLWIEGDTQYF. CDR3 nucleotide sequence: TGTGCCAGCAGCTTGTGGATAGAGGGAGATACGCAGTATTTT. The entire variable domain, with the rest obtained from reference TRBV7-2 and TRBJ2-3, is as follows: GAGVSQSPSNKVTEKGKDVELRCDPISGHTALYWYRQSLGQGLEFLIYFQGNSAPDKSGLPSDRFSAERTGGSVSTLTIQRTQQEDSAVYLCASSLWIEGDTQYFGPGTRLTVL.

The chain carries TRBV5-1 and TRBJ2-1; tentatively, D is TRBD2 (7 bases). In germline, CDR1 is SGHRS, CDR2 YFSETQ. The CDR3 is 15 amino acids. With 4 bases removed from V and 7 bases from J, the gap between germline ends came to 18 bases. The CDR3 region is CASSMWGGPENEQFF. CDR3 in DNA: TGCGCCAGCAGCATGTGGGGGGGCCCAGAGAATGAGCAGTTCTTC.

J is TRBJ2-7 and V is TRBV12-3 or TRBV12-4; 9 bases are shared with TRBD1. The V segment lost 4 bases and the J segment 5 bases; nucleotides outside the gene matches: 9. The CDR3 spans 15 residues. CDR3 DNA: TGTGCCAGCAGTTCTAGGTCTACAGGGGGCGACGAGCAGTACTTC. Protein sequence: CASSSRSTGGDEQYF.

This clonotype came up many times. J is TRBJ2-1 and V is TRBV20-1; 15 bases agree with TRBD2. This CDR3 region has 19 residues. Germline lookup yields CDR1 DFQATT and CDR2 SNEGSKA (reference sequence). Unmatched junction bases numbered 15, after V lost 5 bases and J lost 4 bases. CDR3 sequence reads: CSAHPGLAGGGAFYNEQFF. DNA for the CDR3: TGCAGTGCTCACCCGGGACTAGCGGGAGGTGGGGCCTTTTACAATGAGCAGTTCTTC.

This chain uses TRBV28 with TRBJ2-7; 8 nucleotides align to TRBD1. In germline, CDR1 is MDHEN, CDR2 SYDVKM. J lost 3 bases, V lost 5 bases, and 9 bases had no gene match. This CDR3 region has 15 residues. CDR3 amino acids: CASSPMTGDSYEQYF. The CDR3 nucleotides read TGTGCCAGCAGTCCGATGACAGGGGATAGCTACGAGCAGTACTTC.

This clonotype occurred a few times. The genes are TRBV5-1 and TRBJ1-2, with D possibly being TRBD1 (5 bases). There are 14 residues in the CDR3. V lost 0 bases and J lost 6, with 12 bases in between. Per germline, CDR1 SGHRS and CDR2 YFSETQ. CDR3 nucleotides: TGCGCCAGCAGCTTGGATTCGCCAGGGAATGGCTACACCTTC. Translated: CASSLDSPGNGYTF.

This clonotype was seen more than once but under ten times. V is TRBV5-1 and J is TRBJ2-7; perhaps TRBD2 as D (6 bases). This CDR3 has 13 amino acids. Germline CDR1 SGHRS, CDR2 YFSETQ. V was clipped by 5 bases and J by 1 base, with 10 bases between them. CDR3 amino acids: CASSVADSYEQYF. DNA for the CDR3: TGCGCCAGCAGTGTAGCGGATTCCTACGAGCAGTACTTC.

This clonotype has only a few counts. The CDR3 loop reads CASSPPIVETQYF. The CDR3, as DNA: TGTGCCAGCTCACCCCCAATCGTGGAGACCCAGTACTTC. The chain uses TRBV18 and TRBJ2-5; D unclear. This CDR3 is built from 13 residues. Trimming pared 3 bases from V and 5 bases from J, leaving 10 bases between. The germline CDR1 and CDR2 sequences are KGHSH and LQKENI.

V usage is TRBV7-9 and J usage is TRBJ1-1; D is unresolved. V was shortened by 6 bases and J by 7 bases, with 12 bases between the two germline ends. The CDR3 totals 12 residues. Germline values: CDR1 SEHNR, CDR2 FQNEAQ (reference sequence). This CDR3 is CASSHRAVEAFF. DNA of the CDR3: TGTGCCAGCAGTCATCGGGCCGTTGAAGCTTTCTTT.

This clonotype was seen a handful of times. CDR3 DNA sequence: TGTGCCAGCAGCTTGGTAGGGTTGCAGGGCTACACCTTC. Translation: CASSLVGLQGYTF. This sequence joins TRBV5-4 and TRBJ1-2; D is undetermined. V lost 0 bases and J lost 8, with 11 bases in between. Germline loops: CDR1 SGHNT, CDR2 YYREEE (reference sequence). This CDR3 region has 13 residues.

This clonotype was observed a single time. The chain recombines TRBV20-1 with TRBJ2-3, with 11 bases matching TRBD2. With V trimmed by 3 bases and J by 10 bases, 6 bases remained unmatched. This CDR3 contains 13 residues. CDR1 is DFQATT and CDR2 is SNEGSKA in the germline V gene (reference sequence). The CDR3 DNA sequence: TGCAGTGCTAGGCTAGCGGGAGGCCGTGCGCAGTATTTT. Translated, it gives CSARLAGGRAQYF.

The chain couples TRBV15 to TRBJ2-1, with TRBD2 matching 9 bases. This CDR3 is 14 amino acids long. CDR1 is LNHNV, CDR2 YYDKDF, per germline (reference sequence). The trim removed 7 bases at V and 7 bases at J, leaving 8 bases unmatched. Here the CDR3 reads CATMPGLANNEQFF. For the CDR3, the DNA is TGTGCCACCATGCCGGGACTAGCAAATAATGAGCAGTTCTTC.